The 24 T cell receptor beta chains given below trace back to one sample, sequenced in a study of blood T cells in healthy people across ages. The use of a sample-barcoded 5' primer and a J-beta primer mix characterized a second PCR of roughly 6 to 11 cycles. TCRdb reprocessed the 5' RACE reads via MiXCR and lists one record per CDR3 protein. There are hundreds of thousands of distinct CDR3 sequences in the sample; about 61% occur only once, and 25% to 30% lies in the top ten. The sample taken for sequencing was blood. Receptor source: a man aged 35 to 55 in good health.

This clonotype was picked up many times. The V and J genes are TRBV7-2 and TRBJ2-5, with TRBD2 identical over 7 bases. With 5 bases clipped from V and 5 bases from J, the junction kept 11 bases outside the gene matches. Germline V gives CDR1 SGHTA, CDR2 FQGNSA. This CDR3 comprises 15 residues. CDR3 sequence: CASSPAPAGYETQYF. The CDR3 region has the DNA TGTGCCAGCAGCCCAGCGCCAGCGGGATATGAGACCCAGTACTTC.

This sequence joins TRBV6-5 and TRBJ2-3; 8 bases align to TRBD2. Trimming removed 5 bases from V and 6 bases from J; junction bases left unmatched: 4. The CDR3 consists of 13 residues. Germline V gives CDR1 MNHEY, CDR2 SVGAGI. CDR3 DNA sequence: TGTGCCAGCAGTAGCGGGAGACGCGATACGCAGTATTTT. It yields the protein CASSSGRRDTQYF.

The rearrangement joins TRBV12-3 or TRBV12-4 to TRBJ2-3; the match to TRBD2 covers 10 bases. J was trimmed by 6 bases and V by 5 bases; bases with no gene match: 8. The CDR3 is 15 residues long. The CDR3 DNA reads as TGTGCCAGCAGTGGGGGACTAGCGCCGTGGGATACGCAGTATTTT. Protein sequence: CASSGGLAPWDTQYF.

The J gene is TRBJ1-4, the V gene TRBV27; D remains ambiguous. This CDR3 has 15 residues. Per the germline V gene, CDR1 is MNHEY and CDR2 is SMNVEV (reference sequence). Trimming left V 5 bases short and J 5 bases short, with 15 bases between. CDR3 in DNA: TGTGCCAGCAGTATTGTGAACCGGGAGAATGAAAAACTGTTTTTT. Translation gives CASSIVNRENEKLFF.

V and J are TRBV9 and TRBJ2-5, with D possibly matching TRBD2 (6 bases). CDR1 SGDLS and CDR2 YYNGEE come from the germline V gene. Trimming took off 0 bases at V and 11 bases at J, with 23 bases between the two ends. The CDR3 runs to 16 residues. The CDR3 protein is CASSVDRRVVDNEQYF. In nucleotides, the CDR3 is TGTGCCAGCAGCGTAGACCGGAGGGTGGTGGACAATGAGCAGTACTTC.

DNA of the CDR3: TGCAGTGCTAAACTAGACAGGGGCAATCAGCCCCAGCATTTT. This translates into CSAKLDRGNQPQHF. The gene calls are TRBV20-1 and TRBJ1-5; 7 bases match TRBD1. V lost 4 bases to trimming and J lost 2 bases; unmatched junction nucleotides: 5. The CDR3 is 14 amino acids. Per germline, CDR1 DFQATT and CDR2 SNEGSKA (reference sequence).

V usage is TRBV28 and J usage is TRBJ2-5; 9 bases match TRBD2. Germline assignment: CDR1 MDHEN and CDR2 SYDVKM. This CDR3 is built from 15 residues. V trimming: 2 bases; J trimming: 11 bases; junction bases outside the gene matches: 12. Written as DNA, the CDR3 is TGTGCCAGCAGTTTAGGGAGTAGCGGGAGTTTTAAGCAGTACTTC. This translates into CASSLGSSGSFKQYF.

The chain carries TRBV7-9 and TRBJ2-2, with D perhaps given as TRBD1 or TRBD2 (5 bases each). Deletions cut 3 bases from V and 0 bases from J, with 8 bases between. The CDR3 runs to 15 residues. Germline-derived CDR1 and CDR2 are SEHNR and FQNEAQ (reference sequence). The CDR3 sequence: CASSFGAANTGELFF. The CDR3 DNA sequence: TGTGCCAGCAGCTTCGGGGCAGCGAACACCGGGGAGCTGTTTTTT.

This chain links TRBV5-1 with TRBJ1-1; D not certain. CDR3 size: 14 residues. V was cut by 0 bases and J by 3 bases, with 9 bases left in between. Germline-derived CDR1 and CDR2 are SGHRS and YFSETQ. CDR3 amino acids: CASSLARGDTEAFF. DNA for the CDR3: TGCGCCAGCAGCTTGGCCCGGGGAGACACTGAAGCTTTCTTT.

The V call is TRBV4-2, the J call TRBJ1-4; 7 bases agree with TRBD1. The germline CDR1 and CDR2 sequences are LGHNA and YNFKEQ. The CDR3 has 16 residues. The ends lost 0 bases at V and 5 bases at J; junction bases unmatched: 6. As DNA, the CDR3 is TGTGCCAGCAGCCAAGAAACCGGGACAGCAAATGAAAAACTGTTTTTT. It is translated as CASSQETGTANEKLFF.

This clonotype occurred a few times. J is TRBJ1-6 and V is TRBV7-2; D is possibly TRBD1 (6 bases). V gave up 4 bases and J gave up 14 bases, with 15 bases separating them. Germline-derived CDR1 and CDR2 are SGHTA and FQGNSA. The CDR3 is made up of 13 amino acids. The CDR3 sequence: CASSSRGGGALHF. The CDR3 DNA reads as TGTGCCAGCAGCTCCAGGGGAGGAGGGGCCCTCCACTTT.

The V gene is TRBV7-2, the J gene TRBJ2-4; D is undetermined. TRBJ2-7 explains the end of the DNA better; the J call may be wrong. Germline lookup yields CDR1 SGHTA and CDR2 FQGNSA. The CDR3 covers 14 residues. CDR3 sequence reads: CASSTQSTAYEQYF. In DNA form, the CDR3 reads TGTGCCAGCAGCACACAGAGTACCGCCTACGAGCAGTACTTC.

The chain couples TRBV6-1 to TRBJ1-5; D is unclear. Germline values: CDR1 MNHNS, CDR2 SASEGT. The CDR3 covers 16 residues. The germline V and J ends were trimmed by 2 bases and 3 bases, with 14 bases remaining between them. CDR3 sequence (DNA): TGTGCCAGCAGTGAACCAAGGCAGCTATTCAATCAGCCCCAGCATTTT. This sequence encodes CASSEPRQLFNQPQHF.

The sample holds one count of this clonotype. V usage is TRBV29-1 and J usage is TRBJ1-2; D unresolved. The V end lost 2 bases, the J end lost 8 bases, and 9 bases lay between the germline ends. This CDR3 contains 11 residues. Germline V gene sequence: CDR1 SQVTM, CDR2 ANQGSEA. The CDR3 DNA follows: TGCAGCGTTGAATGGAATCCCGGCTACACCTTC. Its protein is CSVEWNPGYTF.

J is TRBJ2-1 and V is TRBV9; TRBD1 or TRBD2 may be the D gene (5 bases each). The V and J ends lost 3 bases and 9 bases respectively, with 10 bases between them. The germline V gene has CDR1 SGDLS and CDR2 YYNGEE. The CDR3 contains 12 residues. DNA for the CDR3: TGTGCCAGCAGCGAACCGGGGCGTGAGCAGTTCTTC. Residues: CASSEPGREQFF.

This clonotype was detected a few times. The V and J genes are TRBV27 and TRBJ2-6; the match to TRBD1 covers 10 bases. The CDR3 length is 19 residues. The V and J ends lost 4 bases and 2 bases, in that order; junction bases with no gene match: 11. The germline CDR1 and CDR2 sequences are MNHEY and SMNVEV (reference sequence). Here the CDR3 reads CASSWTIGTGETGANVLTF. For the CDR3, the DNA is TGTGCCAGCAGTTGGACCATCGGGACAGGGGAAACTGGGGCCAACGTCCTGACTTTC. The complete variable domain, with remaining parts taken from reference TRBV27 and TRBJ2-6, reads EAQVTQNPRYLITVTGKKLTVTCSQNMNHEYMSWYRQDPGLGLRQIYYSMNVEVTDKGDVPEGYKVSRKEKRNFPLILESPSPNQTSLYFCASSWTIGTGETGANVLTFGAGSRLTVL.

CDR3 DNA: TGTGCCAGCAGTGAAGCGTCGTACATAGGGGAAAAACTGTTTTTT. The encoded protein is CASSEASYIGEKLFF. The chain has TRBV2 and TRBJ1-4; D is ambiguous. Germline V gives CDR1 SNHLY, CDR2 FYNNEI. There are 15 residues in the CDR3. V was cut by 0 bases and J by 8 bases, with 13 bases left in between.

The table lists this clonotype with a few counts. The rearrangement joins TRBV5-6 to TRBJ2-5; TRBD1 or TRBD2 may be the D gene (5 bases each). V gave up 2 bases and J gave up 2 bases, with 10 bases separating them. The CDR3 is 14 amino acids. Germline CDR1 is SGHDT and CDR2 is YYEEEE. CDR3 in amino acids: CASSLLGPQETQYF. CDR3 in DNA: TGTGCCAGCAGCTTACTGGGACCACAAGAGACCCAGTACTTC.

In its sample, this clonotype was seen a few times. The genes are TRBV7-9 and TRBJ2-7; D gene unclear. V was trimmed by 5 bases and J by 0 bases, leaving 8 bases between them. This CDR3 comprises 13 residues. Germline assignment: CDR1 SEHNR and CDR2 FQNEAQ (reference sequence). This CDR3 is CASSPFISYEQYF. The CDR3, as DNA: TGTGCCAGCAGCCCCTTTATCTCCTACGAGCAGTACTTC.

The rearrangement joins TRBV5-6 to TRBJ1-1; D is perhaps TRBD1 (5 bases). CDR1 SGHDT and CDR2 YYEEEE come from the germline V gene. The length of the CDR3 is 14 residues. V was shortened by 4 bases and J by 5 bases, with 15 bases between the two germline ends. The CDR3 region is CASSIPLPGTEAFF. The DNA for the CDR3 is TGTGCCAGCAGCATACCTCTCCCAGGGACTGAAGCTTTCTTT.

This clonotype has only a few counts. The rearrangement joins TRBV9 to TRBJ2-7, with D unresolved. This CDR3 comprises 15 residues. CDR1 is SGDLS and CDR2 is YYNGEE in the germline V gene. Between the trimmed V and J ends, which lost 4 bases and 3 bases, there was a span of 17 bases. The CDR3 protein is CASSFNPEASYEQYF. CDR3 in DNA: TGTGCCAGCAGCTTTAACCCCGAGGCAAGCTACGAGCAGTACTTC.

This clonotype was counted a few times. V gene TRBV20-1 combines with J gene TRBJ2-3, with TRBD2 identical over 7 bases. Germline V lookup: CDR1 DFQATT, CDR2 SNEGSKA (reference sequence). V shed 6 bases and J 2 bases; nucleotides not matched to a gene: 11. The CDR3 runs 15 residues. The CDR3: CSARDYPTPTDTQYF. The CDR3 coding sequence is TGCAGTGCCAGGGACTACCCCACCCCCACAGATACGCAGTATTTT.

The chain joins TRBV3-1 to TRBJ1-1, with a tentative D call TRBD1 (5 bases). Germline loops: CDR1 LGHDT, CDR2 YNNKEL (reference sequence). There are 15 residues in the CDR3. V lost 4 bases and J 2 bases, leaving 14 bases between the germline ends. The CDR3 is CASSRNAGENTEAFF. The DNA of the CDR3 is TGTGCCAGCAGCCGAAACGCGGGGGAAAACACTGAAGCTTTCTTT.

This clonotype was counted between two and nine times. V usage is TRBV20-1 and J usage is TRBJ2-7, with TRBD2 as a possible D gene (6 bases). The CDR3 is 16 amino acids. CDR1 and CDR2 from the germline V gene are DFQATT and SNEGSKA (reference sequence). Trimming removed 0 bases from V and 2 bases from J, with 17 bases in between. CDR3 nucleotides: TGCAGTGCTAGAGATCCCCTCCCCGGGAGAACCTACGAGCAGTACTTC. It codes for CSARDPLPGRTYEQYF.